The 15 T cell receptor beta chains presented below share a single source sample, sequenced in a study of technical replicates of blood from a handful of donors. Profiling relied on immunoSEQ multiplex PCR, and the TCRdb table lists in-frame clones only, not all of them. The sample records 55,000 to 85,000 clones, around 97% being singletons. Sequencing was carried out using T cells isolated from PBMCs. The receptors originated from a human donor in good health.

This chain links TRBV5-1 with TRBJ1-2; maybe TRBD1 (6 bases). The CDR3 extends over 13 amino acids. V was cut by 4 bases and J by 7 bases, with 14 bases left in between. Per germline, CDR1 SGHRS and CDR2 YFSETQ. DNA for the CDR3: TGCGCCAGCAGCGAGACCAGGGGTTTTGGCTACACCTTC. Amino acid sequence: CASSETRGFGYTF.

The gene calls are TRBV7-6 and TRBJ1-1; D is possibly TRBD1 (6 bases). Per the germline V gene, CDR1 is SGHVS and CDR2 is FNYEAQ. Trimming cost V 1 base and J 2 bases, with 11 bases left between them. CDR3 length: 15 amino acids. Here the CDR3 reads CASSLVLDRNTEAFF. In nucleotides, the CDR3 is TGTGCCAGCAGCTTAGTTTTGGACAGAAACACTGAAGCTTTCTTT.

The CDR3 sequence: CAITSGSGEQFF. CDR3 bases: TGTGCCATCACTAGCGGGAGTGGAGAGCAGTTCTTC. This sequence joins TRBV10-3 and TRBJ2-1; 10 nucleotides line up with TRBD2. Germline V gene sequence: CDR1 ENHRY, CDR2 SYGVKD. The CDR3 spans 12 residues. The V gene end was trimmed by 7 bases and the J gene end by 10 bases; junction bases not matched to a gene: 4.

The chain carries TRBV9 and TRBJ1-4, with a possible D match to TRBD1 (5 bases). The CDR3 covers 12 residues. Germline V gene sequence: CDR1 SGDLS, CDR2 YYNGEE. Trimming took off 2 bases at V and 8 bases at J, with 7 bases between the two ends. CDR3 loop: CASSVRGEKLFF. The CDR3, as DNA: TGTGCCAGCAGCGTCCGGGGGGAAAAACTGTTTTTT.

The chain recombines TRBV10-3 with TRBJ1-1; TRBD1 matches at 8 bases. V shed 6 bases and J 1 base; nucleotides not matched to a gene: 4. The germline CDR1 and CDR2 sequences are ENHRY and SYGVKD. CDR3 length: 14 amino acids. In DNA, the CDR3 is TGTGCCATCAGAAAGGACAGGGAGAACACTGAAGCTTTCTTT. It translates to CAIRKDRENTEAFF.

This chain links TRBV27 with TRBJ2-3; 11 bases match TRBD2. Germline CDR1 is MNHEY and CDR2 is SMNVEV (reference sequence). J gave up 5 bases and V 4 bases, and 8 bases lay outside the gene matches. This CDR3 has 16 amino acids. This CDR3 is CASSSPSGRTRDTQYF. Written as DNA, the CDR3 is TGTGCCAGCAGTTCCCCTAGCGGGAGGACGCGAGATACGCAGTATTTT.

This chain links TRBV19 with TRBJ1-5; maybe TRBD1 (5 bases). Trimming shortened V by 6 bases and J by 7 bases, and 22 bases separated the two germline ends. This CDR3 comprises 16 residues. Per germline, CDR1 LNHDA and CDR2 SQIVND (reference sequence). The CDR3 DNA follows: TGTGCCAGTAGCTATGTACACCAGGGAAACGGACAGCCCCAGCATTTT. Amino acid sequence: CASSYVHQGNGQPQHF.

This chain joins TRBV6-5 and TRBJ1-4, with a tentative D call TRBD1 (5 bases). The germline V and J ends were trimmed by 6 bases and 7 bases, with 15 bases remaining between them. Germline CDR1 MNHEY, CDR2 SVGAGI. This CDR3 has 14 residues. The CDR3, as DNA: TGTGCCAGCAGACCCAGGGATGGCGGTGAAAAACTGTTTTTT. Its translation is CASRPRDGGEKLFF.

The chain uses TRBV7-9 and TRBJ2-7; 9 nucleotides match TRBD1. CDR1 and CDR2 from the germline V gene are SEHNR and FQNEAQ (reference sequence). The CDR3 is 16 amino acids. The ends lost 1 base at V and 1 base at J; junction bases unmatched: 5. CDR3 in amino acids: CASSLGQGVLSYEQYF. The CDR3, as DNA: TGTGCCAGCAGCTTAGGACAGGGGGTCCTTTCCTACGAGCAGTACTTC.

J is TRBJ2-7 and V is TRBV6-1; D gene uncertain. Germline CDR1 is MNHNS and CDR2 is SASEGT. This CDR3 is 10 amino acids long. Trimming cost V 6 bases and J 4 bases, with 4 bases left between them. This chain's CDR3 is CASRSYEQYF. The CDR3 DNA reads TGTGCCAGCAGGTCTTACGAGCAGTACTTC.

The chain employs TRBV6-5 and TRBJ2-3, with D possibly being TRBD1 (5 bases). V shed 6 bases and J shed 1 base, with 8 bases lying between them. The CDR3 consists of 13 residues. Germline loops: CDR1 MNHEY, CDR2 SVGAGI. The CDR3 coding sequence is TGTGCCAGCAGACTGACAGGCACAGATACGCAGTATTTT. Residues: CASRLTGTDTQYF.

The CDR3 coding sequence is TGTGCCAGCAGTTTATGGCGGGGGGCTGGTACTGAAGCTTTCTTT. Encoded protein: CASSLWRGAGTEAFF. The rearrangement links TRBV27 to TRBJ1-1, with D tentatively TRBD1 (6 bases). Germline lookup yields CDR1 MNHEY and CDR2 SMNVEV (reference sequence). The ends were cut back, 1 base at V and 5 bases at J, with 14 bases in the middle. CDR3 length equals 15 residues.

The chain recombines TRBV15 with TRBJ2-5; 11 bases line up with TRBD2. Trimming cost V 0 bases and J 4 bases; bases outside gene matches: 16. Germline values: CDR1 LNHNV, CDR2 YYDKDF (reference sequence). The CDR3 is 20 amino acids. The CDR3 nucleotides read TGTGCCACCAGCAGAGAACGTGAACTAGCGGGAGTGGACCCAATAGAGACCCAGTACTTC. It specifies CATSRERELAGVDPIETQYF.

The rearrangement links TRBV6-5 to TRBJ2-3; 7 bases are a match to TRBD2. The length of the CDR3 is 13 residues. The germline gives CDR1 MNHEY, CDR2 SVGAGI. Trimming removed 5 bases from V and 6 bases from J; junction bases left unmatched: 5. The CDR3 loop reads CASSTFSGDTQYF. The CDR3, as DNA: TGTGCCAGCAGTACTTTTAGCGGGGATACGCAGTATTTT.

The V call is TRBV2, the J call TRBJ1-1; tentative D call: TRBD1 (6 bases). From germline, CDR1 is SNHLY and CDR2 FYNNEI. The CDR3 runs 12 residues. Between the trimmed V and J ends, which lost 5 bases and 7 bases, there was a span of 11 bases. CDR3 sequence reads: CASSSRGSEAFF. The CDR3 nucleotides read TGTGCCAGCAGTTCTAGGGGGAGTGAAGCTTTCTTT.